The clone carrying this T cell receptor beta chain was counted ten times or more. Its antigen is undetermined. The sample belongs to a study of CD8 T cells in ankylosing spondylitis. Study observations and caveats: Previously reported in reactive arthritis synovial fluid and blood were some of the motif variants.

In germline, CDR1 is SGDLS, CDR2 YYNGEE. The CDR3 totals 14 residues. V lost 4 bases and J 8 bases, leaving 18 bases between the germline ends. TCRdb called the 5' RACE reads again in MiXCR, with one record for every CDR3 protein. The sample has about 42,000 distinct CDR3 sequences, 4% seen once. This sequence originates from a female donor with ankylosing spondylitis or in good health (not recorded which). The genes are TRBV9 and TRBJ1-1, with a weak D call TRBD1 (6 bases). Sequencing input: blood, either unsorted or a sorted T cell fraction (not recorded which). CDR3 sequence reads: CASSTSPGVTEAFF. CDR3 coding DNA: TGTGCCAGCAGCACCTCTCCAGGGGTGACAGAAGCTTTCTTT.